This T cell receptor beta chain was profiled in a study of blood T cell repertoires in COVID-19. Study details: Both acute and convalescent COVID-19 samples were obtained from the United States, Italy and Spain. Sample material is recorded as cDNA or gDNA derived from T cells, B-cell-depleted T cells, or PBMCs.

Original data processing: The authors estimated nucleated cell counts from reference gene primer amplification. Repertoires were generated with immunoSEQ multiplex PCR, while TCRdb's copy carries only in-frame clones and drops some. V and J calls and clone size are copied from that table; D and trimming were computed from the DNA. The sample lists about 170,000 clones, approximately 83% occurring once. The sample was peripheral blood. This receptor was identified in a woman of 80 years or more with acute or convalescent COVID-19.

The CDR3 spells CASSFNRQAPNGYTF. The CDR3 DNA reads TGTGCCAGCAGTTTCAATCGACAGGCTCCTAATGGCTACACCTTC. V and J are TRBV6-2 or TRBV6-3 and TRBJ1-2; TRBD1 is a possible D gene (6 bases). Germline V gene sequence: CDR1 MNHEY, CDR2 SVGEGT. Between the trimmed V and J ends, which lost 4 bases and 6 bases, there was a span of 18 bases. This CDR3 has 15 amino acids.